What follows are 25 T cell receptor beta chains derived from one specimen sequenced in a study of T cell responses to AZD1222 COVID-19 vaccine. TCRdb keeps only in-frame clones here, not all; method: immunoSEQ multiplex PCR. The sample holds around 150,000 clones, approximately 92% seen once. The sample was peripheral blood, taken on day 0 of AZD1222 vaccination. All receptors come from an adult in good health.

This clone was recorded only once. The J gene is TRBJ1-6, the V gene TRBV27; D call uncertain. CDR1 MNHEY and CDR2 SMNVEV come from the germline V gene (reference sequence). CDR3 length: 15 residues. V was clipped by 4 bases and J by 7 bases, with 14 bases between them. The CDR3 loop is CASSSRAIGNSPLHF. CDR3 bases: TGTGCCAGCAGTTCGAGGGCCATAGGAAATTCACCCCTCCACTTT.

V is TRBV12-1 and J is TRBJ1-2. TRBV12-1 is given as a pseudogene. CDR3 length equals 14 residues. The CDR3 region has the DNA TGTGCCAGCACGCCCCGGGACACCGGGGGAGGCTACACCTTC. This sequence encodes CASTPRDTGGGYTF.

Within the sample, this clone is medium-sized. The chain uses TRBV4-1 and TRBJ1-2; TRBD1 agrees at 12 bases. Per germline, CDR1 MGHRA and CDR2 YSYEKL. Unmatched junction bases numbered 9, after V lost 2 bases and J lost 2 bases. This CDR3 has 18 amino acids. The CDR3 sequence is CASSQNGDRGLRNYGYTF. CDR3 DNA sequence: TGCGCCAGCAGCCAAAATGGGGACAGGGGGCTGAGAAACTATGGCTACACCTTC.

This clone occurred once. The chain combines TRBV5-6 with TRBJ2-7; unclear D gene. Trimming stripped 4 bases from V and 6 bases from J, with 8 bases between. From germline, CDR1 is SGHDT and CDR2 YYEEEE. The CDR3 is 11 amino acids. The CDR3: CASSLLREQYF. For the CDR3, the DNA is TGTGCCAGCAGCCTACTACGCGAGCAGTACTTC.

The CDR3 DNA reads as TGTGCCTGGGCATTAGCGGGAGGGATGGATACGCAGTATTTT. Its translation is CAWALAGGMDTQYF. The chain combines TRBV30 with TRBJ2-3; 11 bases agree with TRBD2. Germline values: CDR1 GTSNPN, CDR2 SVGIG (reference sequence). CDR3 length: 14 amino acids. Trimming at V came to 5 bases and at J to 6 bases, leaving 7 bases not matched to a gene.

This sequence joins TRBV28 and TRBJ1-3; D remains unclear. Between the trimmed V and J ends, which lost 7 bases and 0 bases, there was a span of 10 bases. CDR1 is MDHEN, CDR2 SYDVKM, per germline. The CDR3 is 14 residues long. The CDR3 sequence is CASIEGNSGNTIYF. CDR3 sequence (DNA): TGTGCCAGCATCGAAGGAAACTCTGGAAACACCATATATTTT.

V is TRBV28 and J is TRBJ1-6; D perhaps matches TRBD1 (6 bases). CDR3 length equals 13 residues. The germline CDR1 and CDR2 sequences are MDHEN and SYDVKM. Trimming shortened V by 6 bases and J by 7 bases, and 10 bases separated the two germline ends. The CDR3: CASRLQGNSPLHF. CDR3 sequence (DNA): TGTGCCAGCAGACTACAGGGCAATTCACCCCTCCACTTT.

This clone was recorded only once. The gene calls are TRBV13 and TRBJ1-6; 8 bases map to TRBD1. Per germline, CDR1 PRHDT and CDR2 FYEKMQ (reference sequence). This CDR3 is built from 15 residues. J lost 6 bases, V lost 3 bases, and 4 bases had no gene match. Written as DNA, the CDR3 is TGTGCCAGCAGCTTCAAGACAGGGGCTAATTCACCCCTCCACTTT. Amino acid sequence: CASSFKTGANSPLHF.

The count of this clone is one. The V gene is TRBV5-1, the J gene TRBJ1-5; possibly TRBD1 for D (6 bases). V gave up 4 bases and J gave up 1 base, with 9 bases separating them. The germline V gene has CDR1 SGHRS and CDR2 YFSETQ. The CDR3 has 14 residues. DNA for the CDR3: TGCGCCAGCAGCCCAGGGGTGAGCAATCAGCCCCAGCATTTT. Amino acid sequence: CASSPGVSNQPQHF.

This clone was picked up one time. V gene TRBV19 combines with J gene TRBJ2-1; 12 nucleotides line up with TRBD1. Per the germline V gene, CDR1 is LNHDA and CDR2 is SQIVND (reference sequence). Trimming took 5 bases from V and 7 from J; bases not matched to a gene: 6. This CDR3 has 15 amino acids. DNA of the CDR3: TGTGCCAGTAGTTGGGGACAGGGGGCGCAGAATGAGCAGTTCTTC. Translating gives CASSWGQGAQNEQFF.

V gene TRBV3-1 (or the pseudogene TRBV3-2) combines with J gene TRBJ2-1; TRBD2 agrees at 9 bases. Germline-derived CDR1 and CDR2 are LGHDT and YNNKEL (reference sequence). CDR3 length equals 14 residues. The J segment lost 14 bases and the V segment lost 2 bases, leaving 10 bases of the junction unmatched. DNA of the CDR3: TGTGCCAGCAGCCAATCGCTAGCGGGGAAGATGGAGTTCTTC. This codes for CASSQSLAGKMEFF.

Comment on this clone: This is likely an artifact of a read error, given a far larger clone one base away. The chain recombines TRBV7-9 with TRBJ1-1; perhaps TRBD1 as D (6 bases). This CDR3 spans 14 amino acids. CDR1 is SEHNR, CDR2 FQNEAQ, per germline (reference sequence). Trimming took off 2 bases at V and 1 base at J, with 8 bases between the two ends. CDR3 in amino acids: CASSLQQGNTEAFF. The CDR3 DNA reads TGTGCCAGCAGCTTACAACAGGGGAACACTGAAGCTTTCTTT.

Concerning this clone itself: At the DNA level, this CDR3 is encoded by other sequences in the same sample as well. The J gene is TRBJ1-2, the V gene TRBV5-5, with TRBD1 matching 7 bases. This CDR3 is built from 13 residues. Trimming at V came to 0 bases and at J to 8 bases, leaving 4 bases not matched to a gene. Per germline, CDR1 SGHKS and CDR2 YYEKEE (reference sequence). The CDR3: CASSLGQGGGYTF. The CDR3 region has the DNA TGTGCCAGCAGCTTGGGACAGGGAGGCGGCTACACCTTC.

The genes are TRBV6-8 and TRBJ2-2; D not resolved. Germline-derived CDR1 and CDR2 are MNHGY and SAAAGT. V lost 6 bases, J lost 0 bases, and 11 bases lay in between. This CDR3 region has 15 residues. In nucleotides, the CDR3 is TGTGCCAGCAGCCAAAGGACGGCGAACACCGGGGAGCTGTTTTTT. It yields the protein CASSQRTANTGELFF.

The rearrangement uses TRBV19 and TRBJ2-7; weak D call: TRBD2 (7 bases). Per the germline V gene, CDR1 is LNHDA and CDR2 is SQIVND (reference sequence). The CDR3 sequence is 14 residues long. Trimming took off 3 bases at V and 4 bases at J, with 13 bases between the two ends. The CDR3 bases are TGTGCCAGTAGTATTACGGGGGGCTCATACGAGCAGTACTTC. Translated: CASSITGGSYEQYF.

The chain joins TRBV7-9 to TRBJ1-1, with D unclear. The CDR3 is made up of 14 amino acids. V dropped 2 bases and J dropped 0 bases, with 7 bases sitting between them. Looked up from germline, CDR1 is SEHNR and CDR2 is FQNEAQ (reference sequence). Here the CDR3 DNA reads TGTGCCAGCAGCTTACACAGTCTGAACACTGAAGCTTTCTTT. It encodes CASSLHSLNTEAFF.

V usage is TRBV11-2 and J usage is TRBJ2-7; no definite D call. The V and J ends lost 5 bases and 2 bases respectively, with 13 bases between them. The CDR3 runs to 14 residues. The germline CDR1 and CDR2 sequences are SGHAT and FQNNGV. The CDR3 DNA sequence: TGTGCCAGCAGCCCCACCAAGGCCCCCTACGAGCAGTACTTC. Translating gives CASSPTKAPYEQYF.

The DNA of the CDR3 is TGTGCCAGTAGTGCGAGGGCGGGAGGGGGTAAAAACATTCAGTACTTC. This translates into CASSARAGGGKNIQYF. V is TRBV19 and J is TRBJ2-4; 9 bases agree with TRBD2. CDR1 and CDR2 from the germline V gene are LNHDA and SQIVND (reference sequence). Trimming cost V 5 bases and J 4 bases; bases outside gene matches: 9. The CDR3 loop spans 16 amino acids.

V is TRBV28 and J is TRBJ1-5; 11 bases are a match to TRBD1. The CDR3 is made up of 15 amino acids. CDR1 is MDHEN, CDR2 SYDVKM, per germline. J lost 7 bases, V lost 8 bases, and 10 bases had no gene match. In nucleotides, the CDR3 is TGTGCCAGCCCCCCGGGGACAGGGGGATCGCAGCCCCAGCATTTT. It codes for CASPPGTGGSQPQHF. Full variable domain (missing parts from reference TRBV28 and TRBJ1-5): DVKVTQSSRYLVKRTGEKVFLECVQDMDHENMFWYRQDPGLGLRLIYFSYDVKMKEKGDIPEGYSVSREKKERFSLILESASTNQTSMYLCASPPGTGGSQPQHFGDGTRLSIL.

The V gene is TRBV7-9, the J gene TRBJ1-4; D unclear. This CDR3 region has 15 residues. The germline V gene encodes CDR1 SEHNR and CDR2 FQNEAQ (reference sequence). V lost 1 base, J lost 0 bases, and 6 bases lay in between. CDR3 loop: CASSLGRATNEKLFF. CDR3 bases: TGTGCCAGCAGCTTAGGTCGCGCAACTAATGAAAAACTGTTTTTT.

V gene TRBV12-2 combines with J gene TRBJ2-3; the table's D call of TRBD1 was not tested on the DNA. TRBV12-2 is a listed pseudogene. The CDR3 loop spans 16 amino acids. For the CDR3, the DNA is TGTGCAAGTCGCTTAGGGGGCATCCGAGGTACAGATACGCAGTATTTT. Protein: CASRLGGIRGTDTQYF.

This chain uses TRBV7-9 with TRBJ1-4; no clear D gene. Trimming took off 5 bases at V and 3 bases at J, with 13 bases between the two ends. The length of the CDR3 is 15 residues. The V gene's germline CDR1 is SEHNR and CDR2 FQNEAQ (reference sequence). The CDR3 spells CASSPRTAPNEKLFF. CDR3 DNA sequence: TGTGCCAGCAGCCCGAGGACGGCCCCTAATGAAAAACTGTTTTTT.

This clone has just one count. This chain joins TRBV5-1 and TRBJ1-1, with 7 bases lining up with TRBD1. Trimming cost V 4 bases and J 0 bases; bases outside gene matches: 3. This CDR3 is 14 amino acids long. Per germline, CDR1 SGHRS and CDR2 YFSETQ. The CDR3 region has the DNA TGCGCCAGCAGCCCCGGGACAGTGAACACTGAAGCTTTCTTT. As protein: CASSPGTVNTEAFF.

The chain is built from TRBV5-4 and TRBJ1-6; 8 positions agree with TRBD1. The junction had 9 bases not matched to a gene; V was cut back by 0 bases and J by 7 bases. This CDR3 contains 17 residues. Germline CDR1 SGHNT, CDR2 YYREEE (reference sequence). CDR3 DNA: TGTGCCAGCAGCTTGGGTGCCGGACAGGGAGCAAATTCACCCCTCCACTTT. It specifies CASSLGAGQGANSPLHF.

The table lists this clone with a count of one. The chain has TRBV7-2 and TRBJ2-5; D perhaps matches TRBD1 (6 bases). The CDR3 runs 15 residues. Germline V lookup: CDR1 SGHTA, CDR2 FQGNSA. V was trimmed by 0 bases and J by 0 bases, leaving 8 bases between them. The CDR3 nucleotides read TGTGCCAGCAGCTTAGCCTACAGGGACCAAGAGACCCAGTACTTC. This translates into CASSLAYRDQETQYF.